This TCR beta chain was sequenced for a study of blood T cells in healthy people across ages. V trimming: 5 bases; J trimming: 6 bases; junction bases outside the gene matches: 10. CDR1 is SGHVS, CDR2 FQNEAQ, per germline. This CDR3 is 16 amino acids long. PBMCs, at least 6.5 million per sample, were isolated. It was with a sample-barcoded 5' primer and a J-beta primer mix that a second PCR of roughly 7 to 11 cycles was run. Unique molecular identifiers of 12 random nucleotides labeled each cDNA. Each single sample gave us at least 3 million CDR3-containing paired-end reads. In TCRdb, the 5' RACE reads were re-called with MiXCR into one record per CDR3 protein. This repertoire shows around 1,500,000 distinct CDR3 sequences, approximately 30% found once; its top ten account for 7% to 9%.

Sequences were obtained from blood. V usage is TRBV7-8 and J usage is TRBJ2-1, with 10 bases identical to TRBD2. The source is a woman in her thirties in good health. The CDR3 DNA follows: TGTGCCAGCAGCGAAAAGAGCGGGAGGGCCTCCAATGAGCAGTTCTTC. Protein product: CASSEKSGRASNEQFF. The entire variable domain, with the rest obtained from reference TRBV7-8 and TRBJ2-1, is as follows: GAGVSQSPRYKVAKRGQDVALRCDPISGHVSLFWYQQALGQGPEFLTYFQNEAQLDKSGLPSDRFFAERPEGSVSTLKIQRTQQEDSAVYLCASSEKSGRASNEQFFGPGTRLTVL.